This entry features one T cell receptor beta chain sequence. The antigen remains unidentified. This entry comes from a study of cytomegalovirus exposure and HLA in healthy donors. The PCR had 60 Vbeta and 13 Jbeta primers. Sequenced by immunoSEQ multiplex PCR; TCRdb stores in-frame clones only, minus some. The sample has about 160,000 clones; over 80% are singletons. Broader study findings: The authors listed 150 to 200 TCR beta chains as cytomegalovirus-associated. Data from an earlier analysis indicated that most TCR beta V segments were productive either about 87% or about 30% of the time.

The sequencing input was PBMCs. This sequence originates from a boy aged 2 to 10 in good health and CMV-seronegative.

CDR3 loop: CASSSGRGDTEAFF. CDR3 bases: TGTGCCAGCAGCTCGGGGAGGGGTGACACTGAAGCTTTCTTT. V is TRBV5-4 and J is TRBJ1-1; TRBD1 might be the D (5 bases). The length of the CDR3 is 14 residues. From germline, CDR1 is SGHNT and CDR2 YYREEE (reference sequence). Trimming removed 3 bases from V and 3 bases from J, with 12 bases in between. Full variable domain (remainder filled in from reference TRBV5-4 and TRBJ1-1): ETGVTQSPTHLIKTRGQQVTLRCSSQSGHNTVSWYQQALGQGPQFIFQYYREEENGRGNFPPRFSGLQFPNYSSELNVNALELDDSALYLCASSSGRGDTEAFFGQGTRLTVV.